The rows below give T cell receptor beta chains drawn from one sample of a study of blood T cell repertoires in COVID-19. Profiling relied on immunoSEQ multiplex PCR, and the TCRdb table lists in-frame clones only, not all of them. The sample consists of tens of thousands of clones, more than 75% of them appearing once. The sequencing sample was made of peripheral blood. These receptor sequences come from a man aged 70-80 years with active or convalescent COVID-19. Both conserved end residues are part of each CDR3. The D gene is left open where the match is weak. Rows give clone size only sometimes, using once, few, many, or a class for an expanded clone.

V gene: TRBV5-1; D gene: TRBD1; clone size: NA; J gene: TRBJ1-2; CDR3 protein: CASRTGDTNYGYTF; CDR3 DNA: TGCGCCAGCAGAACAGGGGACACAAACTATGGCTACACCTTC
V gene: TRBV19; D gene: TRBD1; clone size: NA; J gene: TRBJ1-2; CDR3 protein: CASREGTAREGGYTF; CDR3 DNA: TGTGCCAGTAGAGAAGGGACAGCACGAGAGGGTGGCTACACCTTC
V gene: TRBV5-1; D gene: TRBD1; clone size: NA; J gene: TRBJ1-1; CDR3 protein: CASRGGQGAPMNTEAFF; CDR3 DNA: TGCGCCAGCAGGGGGGGTCAGGGGGCCCCTATGAACACTGAAGCTTTCTTT
V gene: TRBV7-6; D gene: NA; clone size: few; J gene: TRBJ2-1; CDR3 protein: CASSLSTDRSYNEQFF; CDR3 DNA: TGTGCCAGCAGCTTATCGACAGACCGCTCCTACAATGAGCAGTTCTTC
V gene: TRBV5-1; D gene: TRBD1; clone size: NA; J gene: TRBJ1-1; CDR3 protein: CASSLGGQDEAFF; CDR3 DNA: TGCGCCAGCAGCTTGGGGGGACAGGACGAAGCTTTCTTT
V gene: TRBV10-3; D gene: TRBD1; clone size: NA; J gene: TRBJ1-6; CDR3 protein: CAISDRDRGLNSPLHF; CDR3 DNA: TGTGCCATCAGTGACAGGGACAGGGGTCTTAATTCACCCCTCCACTTT
V gene: TRBV11-3; D gene: TRBD2; clone size: NA; J gene: TRBJ2-1; CDR3 protein: CASSLGGLAGRNEQFF; CDR3 DNA: TGTGCCAGCAGCTTAGGCGGCCTAGCGGGGCGGAATGAGCAGTTCTTC
V gene: TRBV5-1; D gene: NA; clone size: NA; J gene: TRBJ2-1; CDR3 protein: CASSLGLASYNEQFF; CDR3 DNA: TGCGCCAGCAGCTTGGGTCTAGCGAGTTACAATGAGCAGTTCTTC
V gene: TRBV16; D gene: NA; clone size: NA; J gene: TRBJ2-5; CDR3 protein: CASSRGLQETQYF; CDR3 DNA: TGTGCCAGCAGCCGGGGACTGCAAGAGACCCAGTACTTC
V gene: TRBV7-3; D gene: NA; clone size: NA; J gene: TRBJ1-3; CDR3 protein: CASSPGGGTFSGNTIYF; CDR3 DNA: TGTGCCAGCAGCCCCGGGGGGGGTACATTCTCTGGAAACACCATATATTTT
V gene: TRBV7-9; D gene: TRBD1; clone size: NA; J gene: TRBJ1-6; CDR3 protein: CASSSGQSNSPLHF; CDR3 DNA: TGTGCCAGCAGCTCGGGACAGAGTAATTCACCCCTCCACTTT
V gene: TRBV2; D gene: NA; clone size: NA; J gene: TRBJ2-2; CDR3 protein: CASSENPTARTGELFF; CDR3 DNA: TGTGCCAGCAGTGAAAATCCGACAGCTAGGACCGGGGAGCTGTTTTTT
V gene: TRBV2; D gene: NA; clone size: NA; J gene: TRBJ2-5; CDR3 protein: CASSELAAAGETQYF; CDR3 DNA: TGTGCCAGCAGTGAATTGGCGGCCGCCGGGGAGACCCAGTACTTC
V gene: TRBV29-1; D gene: TRBD2; clone size: NA; J gene: TRBJ2-1; CDR3 protein: CSVVRLAGLNEQFF; CDR3 DNA: TGCAGCGTTGTTAGGCTAGCGGGGCTAAATGAGCAGTTCTTC
V gene: TRBV6-4; D gene: TRBD2; clone size: NA; J gene: TRBJ2-1; CDR3 protein: CASSDGTSGRDEQFF; CDR3 DNA: TGTGCCAGCAGTGACGGTACTAGCGGGAGGGATGAGCAGTTCTTC
V gene: TRBV14; D gene: NA; clone size: NA; J gene: TRBJ2-6; CDR3 protein: CASSSQNSFGGSGANVLTF; CDR3 DNA: TGTGCCAGCAGCAGCCAAAATAGTTTCGGTGGCTCTGGGGCCAACGTCCTGACTTTC
V gene: TRBV9; D gene: NA; clone size: medium-sized; J gene: TRBJ2-1; CDR3 protein: CASGDSPDSYNEQFF; CDR3 DNA: TGTGCCAGCGGAGACTCGCCTGACTCCTACAATGAGCAGTTCTTC
V gene: TRBV7-9; D gene: NA; clone size: NA; J gene: TRBJ1-4; CDR3 protein: CASSGSGQPGEKLFF; CDR3 DNA: TGTGCCAGCAGCGGCTCTGGACAGCCGGGTGAAAAACTGTTTTTT
V gene: TRBV5-1; D gene: NA; clone size: NA; J gene: TRBJ1-5; CDR3 protein: CASSLEPGANQPQHF; CDR3 DNA: TGCGCCAGCAGCTTGGAACCAGGGGCGAATCAGCCCCAGCATTTT